This T cell receptor beta chain was sequenced in a study of PD-L1 blockade in urothelial cancer. Turning to the study itself: Individuals in the cohort had been given 0 to 3 earlier chemotherapy regimens.

TCRdb's table, derived via immunoSEQ multiplex PCR, lists solely in-frame clones and lacks some. The data contain 30,000 or so clones, nearly 90% of them singletons. Time point here: peripheral blood 6 weeks after treatment start. Patients suffered from locally advanced or metastatic urothelial carcinoma. The sample here was PBMCs, taken around atezolizumab (anti-PD-L1) treatment. This receptor was obtained from a man aged 80 or over with urothelial cancer.

CDR3 amino acids: CASSFTGGAAPLGTQYF. CDR3 DNA sequence: TGTGCCAGCAGCTTCACGGGGGGGGCGGCCCCCTTGGGGACCCAGTACTTC. This chain uses TRBV5-4 with TRBJ2-5; TRBD2 aligns across 8 bases. V lost 2 bases and J lost 7; bases outside the gene matches: 16. Looked up from germline, CDR1 is SGHNT and CDR2 is YYREEE (reference sequence). The CDR3 is 17 amino acids.